This T cell receptor (beta chain) was identified in a study of blood T cell repertoires in COVID-19. For the study at large: The origin of the acute and convalescent COVID-19 samples was the United States, Italy and Spain. Nucleic acid was either cDNA or gDNA, and it came from T cells, B-cell-depleted T cells, or PBMCs.

V was pared by 5 bases and J by 4 bases, with 8 bases of the junction left unmatched. Germline CDR1 reads SEHNR; CDR2 reads FQNEAQ (reference sequence). This CDR3 comprises 16 residues. In the original workflow: From reference gene primer amplification, estimates of nucleated cell counts were derived. Clones were sequenced by immunoSEQ multiplex PCR, and TCRdb holds only the in-frame ones, with some missing. V and J calls and clone size come straight from that table; D and trimming were deduced from the DNA. The sample lists a few hundred thousand clones, roughly 90% occurring once. This rearrangement joins TRBV7-9 to TRBJ2-2; TRBD2 matches 9 bases. The sequencing sample was made of peripheral blood. The clonotype originates from a woman between 45 and 65 years old with acute or convalescent COVID-19. The CDR3 DNA reads TGTGCCAGCAGCATTGTAGCGGGAGACCCCACCGGGGAGCTGTTTTTT. Translating it yields CASSIVAGDPTGELFF.